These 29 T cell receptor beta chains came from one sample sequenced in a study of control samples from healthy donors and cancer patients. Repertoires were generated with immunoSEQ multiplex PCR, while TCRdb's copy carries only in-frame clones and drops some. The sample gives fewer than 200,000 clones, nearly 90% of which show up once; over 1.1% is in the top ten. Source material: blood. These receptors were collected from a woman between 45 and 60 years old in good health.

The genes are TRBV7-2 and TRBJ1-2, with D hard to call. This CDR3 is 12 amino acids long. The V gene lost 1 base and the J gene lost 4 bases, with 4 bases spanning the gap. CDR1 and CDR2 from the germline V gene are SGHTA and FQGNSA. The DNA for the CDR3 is TGTGCCAGCAGCTTAGGGAGCTATGGCTACACCTTC. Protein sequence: CASSLGSYGYTF.

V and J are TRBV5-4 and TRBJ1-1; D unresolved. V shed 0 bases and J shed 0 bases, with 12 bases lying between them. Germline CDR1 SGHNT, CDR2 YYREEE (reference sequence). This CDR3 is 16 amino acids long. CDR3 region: CASSLGGGNLNTEAFF. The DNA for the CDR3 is TGTGCCAGCAGCTTGGGAGGTGGGAACCTGAACACTGAAGCTTTCTTT.

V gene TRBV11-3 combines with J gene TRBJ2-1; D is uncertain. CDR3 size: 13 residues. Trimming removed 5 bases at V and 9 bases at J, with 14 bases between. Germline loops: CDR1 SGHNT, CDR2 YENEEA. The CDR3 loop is CASSPPGPGEQFF. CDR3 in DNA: TGTGCCAGCAGCCCCCCAGGCCCCGGTGAGCAGTTCTTC.

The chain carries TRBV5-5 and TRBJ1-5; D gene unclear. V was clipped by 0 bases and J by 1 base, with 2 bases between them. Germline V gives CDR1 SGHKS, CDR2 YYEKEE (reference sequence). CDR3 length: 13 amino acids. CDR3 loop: CASSLASNQPQHF. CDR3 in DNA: TGTGCCAGCAGCTTGGCCAGCAATCAGCCCCAGCATTTT.

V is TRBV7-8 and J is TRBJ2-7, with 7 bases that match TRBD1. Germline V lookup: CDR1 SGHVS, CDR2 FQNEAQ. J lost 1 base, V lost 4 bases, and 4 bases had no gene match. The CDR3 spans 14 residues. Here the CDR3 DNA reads TGTGCCAGCAGCTATCGACAGGGATCCTACGAGCAGTACTTC. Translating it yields CASSYRQGSYEQYF.

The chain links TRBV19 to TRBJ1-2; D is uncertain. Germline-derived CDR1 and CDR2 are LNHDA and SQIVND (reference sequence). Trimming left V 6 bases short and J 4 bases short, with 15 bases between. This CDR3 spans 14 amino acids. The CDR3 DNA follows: TGTGCCAGTAGGGGCAGCGGCGGTTCCTATGGCTACACCTTC. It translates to CASRGSGGSYGYTF.

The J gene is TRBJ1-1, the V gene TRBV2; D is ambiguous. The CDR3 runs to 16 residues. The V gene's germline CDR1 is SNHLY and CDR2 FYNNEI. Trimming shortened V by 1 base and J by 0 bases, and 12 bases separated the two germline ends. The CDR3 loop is CASSEGAGLMNTEAFF. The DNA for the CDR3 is TGTGCCAGCAGTGAAGGGGCAGGTCTGATGAACACTGAAGCTTTCTTT.

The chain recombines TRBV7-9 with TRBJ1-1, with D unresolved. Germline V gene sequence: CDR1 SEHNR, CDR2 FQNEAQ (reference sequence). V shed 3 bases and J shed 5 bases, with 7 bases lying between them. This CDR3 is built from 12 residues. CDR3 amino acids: CASSFEGTEAFF. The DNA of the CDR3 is TGTGCCAGCAGCTTCGAGGGAACTGAAGCTTTCTTT.

DNA of the CDR3: TGTGCCAGCAGCTTAGCGGCGGGTAACACTGAAGCTTTCTTT. Translating gives CASSLAAGNTEAFF. V is TRBV7-2 and J is TRBJ1-1; no firm D call. This CDR3 has 14 residues. Germline CDR1 SGHTA, CDR2 FQGNSA. V was cut by 0 bases and J by 2 bases, with 7 bases left in between.

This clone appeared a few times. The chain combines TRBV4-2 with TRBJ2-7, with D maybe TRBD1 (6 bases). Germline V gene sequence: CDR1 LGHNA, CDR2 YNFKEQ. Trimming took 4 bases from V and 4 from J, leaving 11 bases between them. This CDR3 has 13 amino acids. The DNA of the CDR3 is TGTGCCAGCAGCCGGGACACGGTATACGAGCAGTACTTC. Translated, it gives CASSRDTVYEQYF.

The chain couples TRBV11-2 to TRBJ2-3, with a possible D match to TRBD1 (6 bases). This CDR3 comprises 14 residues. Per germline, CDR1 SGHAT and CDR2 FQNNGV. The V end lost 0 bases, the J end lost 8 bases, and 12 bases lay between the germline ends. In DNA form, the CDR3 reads TGTGCCAGCAGCTTAGACACAGGGTATGGTACGCAGTATTTT. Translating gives CASSLDTGYGTQYF.

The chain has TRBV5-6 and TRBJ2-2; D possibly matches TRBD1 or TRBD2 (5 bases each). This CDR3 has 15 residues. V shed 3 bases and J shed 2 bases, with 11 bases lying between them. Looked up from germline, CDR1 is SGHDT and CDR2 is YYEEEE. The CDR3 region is CASSYRDHNTGELFF. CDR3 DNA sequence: TGTGCCAGCAGCTACCGGGACCACAACACCGGGGAGCTGTTTTTT.

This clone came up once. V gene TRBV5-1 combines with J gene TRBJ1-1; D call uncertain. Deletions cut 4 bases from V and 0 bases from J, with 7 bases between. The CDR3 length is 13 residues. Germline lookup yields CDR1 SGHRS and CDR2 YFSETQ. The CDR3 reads CASSAGLNTEAFF. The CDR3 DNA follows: TGCGCCAGCAGCGCCGGGTTGAACACTGAAGCTTTCTTT.

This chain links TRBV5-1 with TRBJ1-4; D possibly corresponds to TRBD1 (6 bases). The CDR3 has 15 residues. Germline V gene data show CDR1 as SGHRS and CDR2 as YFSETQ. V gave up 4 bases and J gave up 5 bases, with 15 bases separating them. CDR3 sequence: CASSSQGQTNEKLFF. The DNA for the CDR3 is TGCGCCAGCAGCAGCCAGGGACAAACAAATGAAAAACTGTTTTTT. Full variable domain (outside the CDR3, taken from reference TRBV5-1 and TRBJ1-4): KAGVTQTPRYLIKTRGQQVTLSCSPISGHRSVSWYQQTPGQGLQFLFEYFSETQRNKGNFPGRFSGRQFSNSRSEMNVSTLELGDSALYLCASSSQGQTNEKLFFGSGTQLSVL.

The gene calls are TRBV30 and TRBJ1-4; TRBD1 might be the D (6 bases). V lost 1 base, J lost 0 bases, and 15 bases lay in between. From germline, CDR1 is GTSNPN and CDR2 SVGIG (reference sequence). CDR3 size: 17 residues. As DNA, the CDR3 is TGTGCCTGGAGTGCGGGACAACACATTGCAACTAATGAAAAACTGTTTTTT. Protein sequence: CAWSAGQHIATNEKLFF.

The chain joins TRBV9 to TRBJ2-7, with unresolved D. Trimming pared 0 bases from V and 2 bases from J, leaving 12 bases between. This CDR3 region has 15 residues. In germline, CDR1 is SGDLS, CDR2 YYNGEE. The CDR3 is CASSVGYSNTYEQYF. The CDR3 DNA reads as TGTGCCAGCAGCGTAGGGTACTCCAATACCTACGAGCAGTACTTC.

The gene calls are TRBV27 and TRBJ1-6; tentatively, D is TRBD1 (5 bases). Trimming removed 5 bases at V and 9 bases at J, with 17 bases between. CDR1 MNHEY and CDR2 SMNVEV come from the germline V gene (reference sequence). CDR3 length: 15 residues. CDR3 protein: CASSPSGMGSSPLHF. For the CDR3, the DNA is TGTGCCAGCAGTCCGTCAGGGATGGGTAGTTCACCCCTCCACTTT.

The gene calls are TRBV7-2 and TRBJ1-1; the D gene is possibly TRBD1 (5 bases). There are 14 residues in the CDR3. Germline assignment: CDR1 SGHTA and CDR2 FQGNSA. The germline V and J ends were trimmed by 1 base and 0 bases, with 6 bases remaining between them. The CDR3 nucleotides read TGTGCCAGCAGCTTAGGGGGCATGAACACTGAAGCTTTCTTT. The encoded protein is CASSLGGMNTEAFF.

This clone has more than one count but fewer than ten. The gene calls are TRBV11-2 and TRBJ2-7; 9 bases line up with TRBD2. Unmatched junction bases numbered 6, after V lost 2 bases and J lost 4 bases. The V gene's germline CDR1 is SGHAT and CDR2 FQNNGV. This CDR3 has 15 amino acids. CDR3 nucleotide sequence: TGTGCCAGCAGCTTAATGACTAGCGGAAGATACGAGCAGTACTTC. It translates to CASSLMTSGRYEQYF.

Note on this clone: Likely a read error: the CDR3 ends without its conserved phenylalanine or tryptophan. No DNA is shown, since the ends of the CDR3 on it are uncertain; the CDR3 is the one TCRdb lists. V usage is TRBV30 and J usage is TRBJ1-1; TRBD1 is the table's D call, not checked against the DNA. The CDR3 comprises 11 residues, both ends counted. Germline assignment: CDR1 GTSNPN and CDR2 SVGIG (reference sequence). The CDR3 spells CAWSVRDRVTS.

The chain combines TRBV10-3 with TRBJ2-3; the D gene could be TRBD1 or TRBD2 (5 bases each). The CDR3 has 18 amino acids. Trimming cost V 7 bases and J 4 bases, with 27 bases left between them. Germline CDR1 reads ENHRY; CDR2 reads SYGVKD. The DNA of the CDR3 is TGTGCCATCAACTCGGGCAAGAGTGGGGCCGAGAGGGCAGATACGCAGTATTTT. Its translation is CAINSGKSGAERADTQYF.

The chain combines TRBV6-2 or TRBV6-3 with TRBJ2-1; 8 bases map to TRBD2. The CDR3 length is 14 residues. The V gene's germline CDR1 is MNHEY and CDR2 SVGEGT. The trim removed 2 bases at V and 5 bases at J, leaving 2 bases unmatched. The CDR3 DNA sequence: TGTGCCAGCAGTTACAGCGGGGGACACAATGAGCAGTTCTTC. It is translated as CASSYSGGHNEQFF.

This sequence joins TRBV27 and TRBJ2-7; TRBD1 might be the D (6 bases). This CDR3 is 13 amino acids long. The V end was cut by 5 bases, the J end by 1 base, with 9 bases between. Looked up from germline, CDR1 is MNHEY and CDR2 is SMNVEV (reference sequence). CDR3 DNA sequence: TGTGCCAGCAGTCCGACAGGTTCCTACGAGCAGTACTTC. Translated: CASSPTGSYEQYF.

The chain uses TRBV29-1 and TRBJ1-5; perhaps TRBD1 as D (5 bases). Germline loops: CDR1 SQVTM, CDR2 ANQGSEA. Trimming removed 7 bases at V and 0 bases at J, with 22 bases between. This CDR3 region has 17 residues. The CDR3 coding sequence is TGCAGCGGAAGGATAAGGGGCCATTATAATAGCAATCAGCCCCAGCATTTT. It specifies CSGRIRGHYNSNQPQHF. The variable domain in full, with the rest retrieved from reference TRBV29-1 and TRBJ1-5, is SAVISQKPSRDICQRGTSLTIQCQVDSQVTMMFWYRQQPGQSLTLIATANQGSEATYESGFVIDKFPISRPNLTFSTLTVSNMSPEDSSIYLCSGRIRGHYNSNQPQHFGDGTRLSIL.

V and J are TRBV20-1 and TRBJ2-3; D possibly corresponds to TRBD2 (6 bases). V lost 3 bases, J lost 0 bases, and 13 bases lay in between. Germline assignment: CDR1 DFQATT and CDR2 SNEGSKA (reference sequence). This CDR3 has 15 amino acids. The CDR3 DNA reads TGCAGTGCTAGTGATAGCGGAGCTAGCACAGATACGCAGTATTTT. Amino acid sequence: CSASDSGASTDTQYF.

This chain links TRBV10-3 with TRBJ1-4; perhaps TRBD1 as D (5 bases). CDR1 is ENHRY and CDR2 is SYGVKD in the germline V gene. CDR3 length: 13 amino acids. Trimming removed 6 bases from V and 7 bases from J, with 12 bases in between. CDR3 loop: CAISAGRGEKLFF. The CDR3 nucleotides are TGTGCCATCAGCGCCGGAAGGGGTGAAAAACTGTTTTTT.

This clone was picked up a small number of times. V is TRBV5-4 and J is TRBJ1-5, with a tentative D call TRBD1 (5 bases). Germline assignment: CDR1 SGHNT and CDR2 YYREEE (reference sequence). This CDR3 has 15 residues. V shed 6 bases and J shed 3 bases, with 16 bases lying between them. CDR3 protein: CASNPIEGLNQPQHF. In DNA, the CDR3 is TGTGCCAGCAACCCTATCGAGGGGCTCAATCAGCCCCAGCATTTT.

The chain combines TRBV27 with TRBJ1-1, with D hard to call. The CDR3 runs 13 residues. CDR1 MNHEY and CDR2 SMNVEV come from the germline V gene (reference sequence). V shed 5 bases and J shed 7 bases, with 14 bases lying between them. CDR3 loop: CASSPPEGSEAFF. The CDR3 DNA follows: TGTGCCAGCAGTCCCCCAGAGGGAAGTGAAGCTTTCTTT.

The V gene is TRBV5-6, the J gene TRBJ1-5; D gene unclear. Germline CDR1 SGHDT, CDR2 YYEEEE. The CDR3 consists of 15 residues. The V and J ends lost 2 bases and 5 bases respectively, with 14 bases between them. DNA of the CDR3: TGTGCCAGCAGCTTCATAGGTGCCGGGGATCAGCCCCAGCATTTT. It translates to CASSFIGAGDQPQHF.